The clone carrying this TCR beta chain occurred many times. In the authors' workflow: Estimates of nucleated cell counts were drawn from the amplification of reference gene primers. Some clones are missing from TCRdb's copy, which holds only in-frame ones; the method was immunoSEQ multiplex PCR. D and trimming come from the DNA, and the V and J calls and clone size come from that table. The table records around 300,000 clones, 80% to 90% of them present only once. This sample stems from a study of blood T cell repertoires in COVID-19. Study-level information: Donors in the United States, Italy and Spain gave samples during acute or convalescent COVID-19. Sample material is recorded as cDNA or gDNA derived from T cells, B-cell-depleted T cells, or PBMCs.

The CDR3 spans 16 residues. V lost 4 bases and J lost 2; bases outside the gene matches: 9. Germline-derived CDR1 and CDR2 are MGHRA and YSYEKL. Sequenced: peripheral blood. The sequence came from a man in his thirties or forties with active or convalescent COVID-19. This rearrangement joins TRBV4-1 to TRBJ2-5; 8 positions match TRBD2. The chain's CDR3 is CASSPQERGNQETQYF. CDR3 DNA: TGCGCCAGCAGCCCCCAGGAGCGGGGGAATCAAGAGACCCAGTACTTC.